The 6 T cell receptor beta chains reported below all come from one sample, sequenced in a study of T-cell memory formation after mild COVID-19. TCRdb ran MiXCR on the 5' RACE reads and lists one entry per CDR3 protein. The data contain approximately 300,000 distinct CDR3 sequences, around 8% of them singletons. Sequenced material: PBMCs or a T cell subset sorted from them (not recorded which). These receptors came from a man younger than 30 who had mild COVID-19 (a few samples of this study predate the infection). Cell type and time point are not known.

This clonotype was seen ten or more times. The chain joins TRBV5-5 to TRBJ1-2; D is unresolved. The germline gives CDR1 SGHKS, CDR2 YYEKEE (reference sequence). The germline V and J ends were trimmed by 4 bases and 8 bases, with 15 bases remaining between them. This CDR3 spans 13 amino acids. CDR3 residues: CASSGRLGGGYTF. CDR3 bases: TGTGCCAGCAGCGGCCGACTCGGTGGGGGCTACACCTTC.

The chain is built from TRBV7-2 and TRBJ1-2; a possible D gene is TRBD1 (5 bases). Germline V gene data show CDR1 as SGHTA and CDR2 as FQGNSA. This CDR3 spans 14 amino acids. V dropped 4 bases and J dropped 4 bases, with 13 bases sitting between them. The DNA for the CDR3 is TGTGCCAGCAGCTCCGGGGGGGTTGGCTATGGCTACACCTTC. Translating it yields CASSSGGVGYGYTF.

The V gene is TRBV3-1, the J gene TRBJ2-4; D unclear. Germline CDR1 reads LGHDT; CDR2 reads YNNKEL (reference sequence). V gave up 0 bases and J gave up 8 bases, with 5 bases separating them. CDR3 size: 12 residues. The CDR3 nucleotides read TGTGCCAGCAGCCAAGAGACCCACATTCAGTACTTC. This codes for CASSQETHIQYF.

V gene TRBV6-5 combines with J gene TRBJ2-2; D may be TRBD1 (6 bases). The length of the CDR3 is 14 residues. Germline CDR1 and CDR2: MNHEY and SVGAGI. Deletions cut 8 bases from V and 10 bases from J, with 20 bases between. The CDR3 bases are TGTGCCAGCGGCTACGTACAGGGCGGTGAGGAGCTGTTTTTT. Encoded protein: CASGYVQGGEELFF.

A few counts support this clonotype. This chain connects TRBV6-4 to TRBJ2-7; D not certain. This CDR3 contains 13 residues. Germline V lookup: CDR1 MRHNA, CDR2 SNTAGT. The V end lost 5 bases, the J end lost 2 bases, and 10 bases lay between the germline ends. The CDR3 sequence: CASSKGRTYEQYV. The CDR3, as DNA: TGTGCCAGCAGTAAAGGAAGGACCTACGAGCAGTACGTC.

By sample share, this clonotype is medium-sized. The CDR3 here is CASSLYAGPGYTF. CDR3 nucleotide sequence: TGTGCCAGCAGCTTGTACGCAGGGCCAGGCTACACCTTC. The chain carries TRBV5-8 and TRBJ1-2; a weak D match, TRBD1 (5 bases). Germline CDR1 is SGHTS and CDR2 is YDEGEE. V was trimmed by 1 base and J by 8 bases, leaving 12 bases between them. CDR3 length equals 13 residues.